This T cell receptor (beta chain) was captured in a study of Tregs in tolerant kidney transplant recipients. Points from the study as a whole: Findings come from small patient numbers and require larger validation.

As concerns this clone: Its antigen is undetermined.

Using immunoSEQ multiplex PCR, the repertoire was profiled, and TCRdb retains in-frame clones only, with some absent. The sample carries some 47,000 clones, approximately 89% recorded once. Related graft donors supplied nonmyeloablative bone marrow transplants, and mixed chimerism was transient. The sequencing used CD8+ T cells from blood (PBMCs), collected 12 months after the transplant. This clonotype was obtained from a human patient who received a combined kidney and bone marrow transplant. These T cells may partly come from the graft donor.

DNA of the CDR3: TGTGCCAGCACCCGGGGCACCGGGGAGCTGTTTTTT. Its protein is CASTRGTGELFF. The rearrangement uses TRBV13 and TRBJ2-2, with D perhaps matching TRBD2 (5 bases). CDR1 is PRHDT, CDR2 FYEKMQ, per germline (reference sequence). The CDR3 runs to 12 residues. Deletions cut 7 bases from V and 4 bases from J, with 7 bases between.